The rows below give T cell receptor beta chains drawn from one sample of a study of early T cells in non-severe SARS-CoV-2 infection. TCRdb processed the 5' RACE reads anew with MiXCR; each CDR3 protein has one entry. The repertoire holds 55,000 to 70,000 distinct CDR3 sequences, with approximately 4.6% as singletons. The input for sequencing was whole blood, taken at baseline. The receptors were gathered from an adult who was a healthcare worker with PCR-confirmed SARS-CoV-2 infection or an uninfected control (not recorded which). The donor label of this sample is uncertain. Each CDR3 is given with its conserved first and last residue. Fields, in order: J gene, V gene, clone size, CDR3 protein. Size is stated for part of the rows, as once, few or many counts, or as a class when the clone is expanded.

TRBJ2-7 TRBV29-1 - CSVGGNSYEQYF
TRBJ1-1 TRBV6-6 many CASRSGGGGTEAFF
TRBJ2-7 TRBV28 many CATAGREQYF
TRBJ2-1 TRBV6-1 many CATTPGTGGYEQFF
TRBJ1-1 TRBV28 many CASSSVRGMEDTEAFF
TRBJ2-1 TRBV3-1 - CASSHLRTSGRNNEQFF
TRBJ2-7 TRBV5-8 many CASSLRLAVSTSNEQYF
TRBJ1-3 TRBV6-5 many CASSRDQVSGNTIYF
TRBJ1-1 TRBV5-4 - CASSLRGGETEAFF
TRBJ2-7 TRBV30 - CAWTTGGYEQYF
TRBJ2-7 TRBV28 many CASSLAPPGQVSYEQYF
TRBJ2-5 TRBV29-1 - CSVSSGQETQYF
TRBJ2-7 TRBV7-8 - CASSSTSGLYEQYF
TRBJ2-7 TRBV12-3/TRBV12-4 - CASSAHAYEQYF
TRBJ2-7 TRBV11-2 many CASNLGMNQRQYF
TRBJ1-4 TRBV6-5 many CASSYGPGVATNEKLFF
TRBJ1-2 TRBV7-3 many CASSLRGGPTEGYTF
TRBJ2-7 TRBV6-1 - CASSEPLRLAGITYEQYF
TRBJ1-5 TRBV18 many CASSPGQINQPQHF
TRBJ1-6 TRBV28 many CASSRTNNSPLHF
TRBJ2-7 TRBV28 many CASSLFPGLAGGYEQYF
TRBJ2-4 TRBV6-2/TRBV6-3 few CATYEGVLKNIQYF
TRBJ2-7 TRBV7-2 few CASSPWPTGQGAYEQYF
TRBJ2-7 TRBV28 many CASRRRGMGEQYF
TRBJ1-3 TRBV5-4 few CASSFGPGGASGNTIYF
TRBJ2-2 TRBV20-1 many CSARTPDTGELFF
TRBJ1-5 TRBV10-3 - CAISEISGQPQHF
TRBJ1-1 TRBV28 many CASLGRRAFF
TRBJ1-1 TRBV7-9 few CASSFESLGQGLANTEAFF
TRBJ2-7 TRBV7-2 many CASSFPGVSYEQYF
TRBJ2-3 TRBV9 many CASSPRPGDTQYF
TRBJ2-4 TRBV5-1 many CASSLALFEGKNIQYF
TRBJ2-7 TRBV28 many CASSSLRQGVYEQYF
TRBJ1-1 TRBV9 many CASSQGYTEAFF
TRBJ1-3 TRBV7-9 few CASSLAGRNTIYF
TRBJ2-3 TRBV28 - CASQRGGGTDTQYF